Sequencing of this TCR beta chain was carried out in a study of early T cells in non-severe SARS-CoV-2 infection. The wider study: Sequencing used unsorted whole-blood bulk RNA, so chains lack pairing.

cDNA molecules, individually, were tagged with unique molecular identifiers. TCRdb re-analysed the 5' RACE reads in MiXCR, keeping a single row per CDR3 protein. The table lists some 71,000 distinct CDR3 sequences, roughly an eighth of them singletons. The CDR3 is made up of 11 amino acids. V lost 8 bases, J lost 0 bases, and 5 bases lay in between. The germline CDR1 and CDR2 sequences are MNHNY and SVGAGI (reference sequence). The chain combines TRBV6-6 with TRBJ2-7, with TRBD2 as a possible D gene (5 bases). Here the sequenced sample was whole blood, taken at baseline. This sequence originates from an adult who was a healthcare worker with PCR-confirmed SARS-CoV-2 infection or an uninfected control (not recorded which). The CDR3 coding sequence is TGTGCCAGCGGGAGCTCCTACGAGCAGTACTTC. Translated: CASGSSYEQYF.